The T cell receptor (beta chain) described here comes from a study of beta chain features in type 1 diabetes. Germline lookup yields CDR1 SGHTA and CDR2 FQGNSA. The CDR3 runs to 15 residues. The trim removed 5 bases at V and 3 bases at J, leaving 5 bases unmatched. Investigators reverse transcribed all isolated RNA, so they sequenced expressed TCRB transcripts. TCRdb keeps only in-frame clones here, not all; method: immunoSEQ multiplex PCR. Of over 700,000 clones detected, 15% to 20% appear once; the ten largest clones hold 0.023%. This clone was seen only a few times. The specimen sequenced was naive CD4+ T cells from blood. The source of this sequence is a woman younger than 35 in good health. The chain combines TRBV7-2 with TRBJ2-7; 12 bases are a match to TRBD2. CDR3 region: CASSGPTSGSYEQYF. The CDR3 DNA is TGTGCCAGCAGCGGCCCGACTAGCGGGAGCTACGAGCAGTACTTC.